The 3 T cell receptor beta chains below come from one sample, sequenced in a study of radiotherapy plus CTLA-4 blockade in lung cancer. The table came from immunoSEQ multiplex PCR; TCRdb's copy has only in-frame clones and leaves some out. The table includes more than 90,000 clones, 88% detected once. Sequenced material: peripheral blood, taken from a patient treated with radiotherapy plus ipilimumab. These TCRs come from a human donor with non-small cell lung cancer that progressed on radiotherapy plus ipilimumab.

V usage is TRBV11-2 and J usage is TRBJ2-3, with D perhaps TRBD1 (7 bases). The CDR3 spans 15 residues. The ends were cut back, 3 bases at V and 0 bases at J, with 10 bases in the middle. CDR1 SGHAT and CDR2 FQNNGV come from the germline V gene. This CDR3 reads CASSLGGQSTDTQYF. As DNA, the CDR3 is TGTGCCAGCAGCTTGGGGGGACAGAGCACAGATACGCAGTATTTT.

V gene TRBV18 combines with J gene TRBJ2-7; 10 bases fit TRBD1. This CDR3 has 16 amino acids. Germline CDR1 KGHSH, CDR2 LQKENI. J was trimmed by 5 bases and V by 3 bases; bases with no gene match: 10. CDR3 in amino acids: CASSPSTGQGRDEQYF. CDR3 coding DNA: TGTGCCAGCTCACCTTCGACGGGACAGGGGAGGGACGAGCAGTACTTC.

The chain carries TRBV7-9 and TRBJ1-3, with D unclear. Germline CDR1 is SEHNR and CDR2 is FQNEAQ (reference sequence). The CDR3 loop spans 13 amino acids. V was trimmed by 3 bases and J by 8 bases, leaving 11 bases between them. This chain's CDR3 is CASSFTLVDTIYF. CDR3 bases: TGTGCCAGCAGCTTCACGCTGGTAGACACCATATATTTT.